The rows below give T cell receptor beta chains drawn from one sample of a study of T cell responses to AZD1222 COVID-19 vaccine. Sequenced by immunoSEQ multiplex PCR; TCRdb stores in-frame clones only, minus some. The sample contains about 150,000 clones, more than 70% of which appear only once. This sample comprised peripheral blood, obtained on day 0 of MenACWY control vaccination. These receptors were obtained from an adult in good health. The CDR3 runs from the conserved cysteine through the conserved F or W. Fields, in order: V gene, clone size, J gene, D gene, CDR3 protein, CDR3 DNA. The D gene is left open where the match is weak. A row's size may be missing; if present it is once, few, many or a size class.

TRBV2,-,TRBJ2-7,-,CASSLTGRGSYEQYF,TGTGCCAGCAGCCTCACCGGCAGGGGCTCCTACGAGCAGTACTTC
TRBV29-1,-,TRBJ1-5,-,CSVGGGGNQPQHF,TGCAGCGTTGGGGGGGGAGGTAATCAGCCCCAGCATTTT
TRBV6-6,-,TRBJ1-5,-,CASSLQRSNQPQHF,TGTGCCAGCAGTCTACAACGTAGCAATCAGCCCCAGCATTTT
TRBV28,-,TRBJ1-4,TRBD1,CASSSMDRGGGKLFF,TGTGCCAGCAGTTCGATGGACAGGGGTGGAGGAAAACTGTTTTTT
TRBV11-3,-,TRBJ2-2,-,CASSLVFSGNTGELFF,TGTGCCAGCAGCTTAGTCTTTTCAGGGAACACCGGGGAGCTGTTTTTT
TRBV30,-,TRBJ2-3,-,CAWSEDGLGDTQYF,TGTGCCTGGAGCGAAGACGGGCTCGGAGATACGCAGTATTTT
TRBV4-3,once,TRBJ1-1,-,CASSQENRPNTEAFF,TGCGCCAGCAGCCAAGAAAACAGGCCGAACACTGAAGCTTTCTTT
TRBV13,-,TRBJ1-1,TRBD1,CASRPEGGLRRNTEAFF,TGTGCCAGCAGGCCCGAAGGGGGCTTGAGGAGGAACACTGAAGCTTTCTTT
TRBV6-2/TRBV6-3,once,TRBJ1-1,-,CASSTTGKNTEAFF,TGTGCCAGCAGTACGACCGGGAAGAACACTGAAGCTTTCTTT
TRBV18,-,TRBJ2-5,TRBD1,CASSPGTGSQETQYF,TGTGCCAGCTCACCTGGGACAGGCAGCCAAGAGACCCAGTACTTC
TRBV3-1/TRBV3-2,-,TRBJ2-1,-,CASSRIGGNEQFF,TGTGCCAGCAGCCGAATTGGGGGCAATGAGCAGTTCTTC
TRBV4-1,-,TRBJ1-1,-,CASSRGTENTEAFF,TGCGCCAGCAGCCGCGGGACGGAGAACACTGAAGCTTTCTTT
TRBV30,once,TRBJ2-3,-,CAWSYLSTDTQYF,TGTGCCTGGAGTTACCTTAGCACAGATACGCAGTATTTT
TRBV5-6,-,TRBJ1-1,-,CASSMGRGAAFF,TGTGCCAGCAGCATGGGCCGGGGAGCAGCTTTCTTT
TRBV29-1,-,TRBJ2-3,TRBD2,CSVVGVRGRNADTQYF,TGCAGCGTTGTTGGGGTCCGCGGGAGGAACGCAGATACGCAGTATTTT
TRBV5-1,-,TRBJ2-1,-,CASSLGATSSYNEQFF,TGCGCCAGCAGCTTGGGTGCAACTTCCTCCTACAATGAGCAGTTCTTC
TRBV6-2/TRBV6-3,-,TRBJ1-6,-,CASSRLNSPLHF,TGTGCCAGCAGTAGGCTCAACTCACCCCTCCACTTT
TRBV2,-,TRBJ2-1,TRBD1,CASAPGQGYNEQFF,TGTGCCAGCGCACCGGGACAGGGCTACAATGAGCAGTTCTTC
TRBV4-3,-,TRBJ1-1,-,CASSHDFGEAFF,TGCGCCAGCAGCCATGACTTCGGTGAAGCTTTCTTT
TRBV24-1,-,TRBJ2-5,TRBD1,CATSDETGESLETQYF,TGTGCCACCAGTGACGAGACAGGGGAGAGTTTAGAGACCCAGTACTTC
TRBV3-1/TRBV3-2,-,TRBJ2-5,-,CASSPPGAGIPQETQYF,TGTGCCAGCAGCCCGCCTGGGGCAGGGATCCCGCAAGAGACCCAGTACTTC
TRBV7-9,few,TRBJ1-6,-,CASSLGSDSPLHF,TGTGCCAGCAGCTTAGGATCGGATTCACCCCTCCACTTT
TRBV2,-,TRBJ1-6,TRBD1,CASSEDRFNNSPLHF,TGTGCCAGCAGTGAGGACAGGTTCAATAATTCACCCCTCCACTTT
TRBV6-1,-,TRBJ2-7,-,CASRPGGGGDEQYF,TGTGCCAGCAGGCCAGGGGGGGGCGGCGACGAGCAGTACTTC
TRBV27,once,TRBJ1-2,TRBD1,CASSFSRDRDGYTF,TGTGCCAGCAGTTTTTCCCGGGACAGGGACGGCTACACCTTC
TRBV4-1,-,TRBJ2-7,-,CASSQLDMGFSYEQYF,TGCGCCAGCAGCCAATTGGATATGGGGTTCTCCTACGAGCAGTACTTC
TRBV10-3,-,TRBJ1-2,-,CAISMDNYGYTF,TGTGCCATCAGTATGGACAACTATGGCTACACCTTC
TRBV11-2,-,TRBJ2-1,TRBD2,CASSLTSGSYNEQFF,TGTGCCAGCAGCCTCACTAGCGGTTCCTACAATGAGCAGTTCTTC
TRBV28,-,TRBJ1-1,TRBD1,CASSWPGGRTEAFF,TGTGCCAGCAGTTGGCCAGGGGGCCGCACTGAAGCTTTCTTT
TRBV28,-,TRBJ1-1,-,CAILDGNTEAFF,TGTGCCATCCTGGACGGGAACACTGAAGCTTTCTTT
TRBV19,-,TRBJ2-1,TRBD1,CASSSFDRGHEQFF,TGTGCCAGTAGTTCCTTTGACAGGGGACATGAGCAGTTCTTC
TRBV7-9,-,TRBJ2-7,-,CASSSTRTYEQYF,TGTGCCAGCAGCTCGACTAGGACCTACGAGCAGTACTTC
TRBV27,-,TRBJ2-2,-,CASRHQQGNTGELFF,TGTGCCAGCAGACACCAACAGGGGAACACCGGGGAGCTGTTTTTT
TRBV6-5,-,TRBJ1-1,-,CASSYGGARTEAFF,TGTGCCAGCAGTTACGGTGGAGCGAGGACTGAAGCTTTCTTT
TRBV10-3,-,TRBJ1-3,-,CATGDTSGNTIYF,TGTGCCACAGGGGACACCTCTGGAAACACCATATATTTT
TRBV7-8,-,TRBJ2-1,-,CASSSPGSPNNEQFF,TGTGCCAGCAGTTCCCCAGGGTCACCGAACAATGAGCAGTTCTTC
TRBV27,-,TRBJ2-7,TRBD1,CASSLPPGQGREQYF,TGTGCCAGCAGTTTACCTCCGGGACAGGGGCGCGAGCAGTACTTC
TRBV5-4,-,TRBJ2-3,TRBD2,CASSLDGGTSGDTQYF,TGTGCCAGCAGCCTCGACGGGGGGACTAGCGGAGATACGCAGTATTTT
TRBV6-5,few,TRBJ1-1,-,CASSYTGRTEAFF,TGTGCCAGCAGTTACACCGGGCGGACTGAAGCTTTCTTT
TRBV7-9,-,TRBJ1-2,-,CASSKGEGYYGYTF,TGTGCCAGCAGTAAGGGGGAAGGTTACTATGGCTACACCTTC
TRBV4-1,few,TRBJ1-1,-,CASSQEVNTEAFF,TGCGCCAGCAGCCAAGAGGTGAACACTGAAGCTTTCTTT
TRBV24-1,-,TRBJ1-2,-,CATSDLDYGYTF,TGTGCCACCAGTGATTTAGACTATGGCTACACCTTC
TRBV19,-,TRBJ2-2,-,CASIPGGLTNTGELFF,TGTGCCAGTATCCCAGGGGGGCTAACGAACACCGGGGAGCTGTTTTTT
TRBV15,few,TRBJ2-2,-,CATSRGIGITGELFF,TGTGCCACCAGCAGGGGAATAGGTATCACCGGGGAGCTGTTTTTT
TRBV9,-,TRBJ2-3,TRBD2,CASSGFPSGITDTQYF,TGTGCCAGCAGCGGGTTCCCTAGCGGAATAACAGATACGCAGTATTTT
TRBV24-1,-,TRBJ1-1,-,CATSDRRGEAFF,TGTGCCACCAGTGATCGACGGGGTGAAGCTTTCTTT
TRBV11-2,-,TRBJ2-5,-,CASSLEYTPQETQYF,TGTGCCAGCAGCTTAGAATACACGCCACAAGAGACCCAGTACTTC
TRBV4-3,-,TRBJ2-4,TRBD2,CASSQDLAGGPAKNIQYF,TGCGCCAGCAGCCAAGATCTTGCGGGGGGGCCGGCCAAAAACATTCAGTACTTC
TRBV7-2,-,TRBJ2-5,TRBD2,CASSPTSGASETQYF,TGTGCCAGCAGCCCGACTAGCGGGGCGTCGGAGACCCAGTACTTC
TRBV5-4,-,TRBJ2-2,TRBD2,CASSPRTSSPGELFF,TGTGCCAGCAGCCCCCGGACTAGCTCCCCCGGGGAGCTGTTTTTT
TRBV7-2,few,TRBJ1-2,-,CASSLKADQNYGYTF,TGTGCCAGCAGCTTAAAGGCGGACCAGAACTATGGCTACACCTTC
TRBV6-1,few,TRBJ1-3,-,CASSEKGWGKRGNTIYF,TGTGCCAGCAGTGAAAAAGGGTGGGGTAAAAGAGGAAACACCATATATTTT
TRBV5-8,-,TRBJ1-5,-,CASSWTFLQPQHF,TGTGCCAGCAGCTGGACATTCCTTCAGCCCCAGCATTTT
TRBV9,once,TRBJ1-2,-,CASSVAPFVGPVYGYTF,TGTGCCAGCAGCGTAGCCCCCTTTGTGGGTCCGGTCTATGGCTACACCTTC
TRBV7-3,-,TRBJ1-2,-,CASSLEPRRYGYTF,TGTGCCAGCAGCTTAGAGCCCCGCCGGTATGGCTACACCTTC